One and the same sample provided the 26 T cell receptor beta chains below, sequenced in a study of blood T cell repertoires in COVID-19. Generated by immunoSEQ multiplex PCR, the TCRdb table keeps only in-frame clones and is missing some. The table records some 200,000 clones, around nine tenths of them present only once. Sequences were obtained from peripheral blood. The receptors were sampled from a woman aged 40-49 years with acute or convalescent COVID-19.

The chain links TRBV6-5 to TRBJ1-2, with D possibly matching TRBD1 (5 bases). Germline-derived CDR1 and CDR2 are MNHEY and SVGAGI. Trimming took 0 bases from V and 2 from J, leaving 10 bases between them. The CDR3 is made up of 15 amino acids. CDR3 nucleotides: TGTGCCAGCAGTTACTCGTCTCCAGGGAACTATGGCTACACCTTC. Translating it yields CASSYSSPGNYGYTF.

The chain couples TRBV2 to TRBJ2-1; 15 bases align to TRBD2. Germline V gene lookup returns CDR1 SNHLY and CDR2 FYNNEI. The CDR3 extends over 22 amino acids. V was pared by 7 bases and J by 7 bases, with 26 bases of the junction left unmatched. The CDR3 reads CASTPPGGASVGTSGGFNEQFF. CDR3 nucleotide sequence: TGTGCCAGCACCCCCCCGGGGGGCGCGTCTGTGGGGACTAGCGGGGGGTTTAATGAGCAGTTCTTC.

The chain combines TRBV11-2 with TRBJ2-3; 9 nucleotides match TRBD1. Per the germline V gene, CDR1 is SGHAT and CDR2 is FQNNGV. The V gene end was trimmed by 3 bases and the J gene end by 5 bases; junction bases not matched to a gene: 0. The CDR3 covers 13 residues. CDR3 region: CASSLDRGDTQYF. CDR3 sequence (DNA): TGTGCCAGCAGCTTGGACAGGGGAGATACGCAGTATTTT. Using reference TRBV11-2 and TRBJ2-3 for the parts outside the CDR3, the full variable domain is EAGVAQSPRYKIIEKRQSVAFWCNPISGHATLYWYQQILGQGPKLLIQFQNNGVVDDSQLPKDRFSAERLKGVDSTLKIQPAKLEDSAVYLCASSLDRGDTQYFGPGTRLTVL.

The chain joins TRBV2 to TRBJ1-1; D remains unclear. There are 13 residues in the CDR3. Looked up from germline, CDR1 is SNHLY and CDR2 is FYNNEI. The ends were cut back, 5 bases at V and 7 bases at J, with 14 bases in the middle. Here the CDR3 DNA reads TGTGCCAGCAGTCTGGGTCTAGAGGTTGAAGCTTTCTTT. This encodes CASSLGLEVEAFF.

The rearrangement joins TRBV5-1 to TRBJ1-4, with D tentatively TRBD1 (5 bases). From germline, CDR1 is SGHRS and CDR2 YFSETQ. The V end lost 4 bases, the J end lost 2 bases, and 15 bases lay between the germline ends. This CDR3 contains 16 residues. The CDR3 nucleotides are TGCGCCAGCAGCCCGGAGGGGACCGTGACTAATGAAAAACTGTTTTTT. Protein: CASSPEGTVTNEKLFF.

The chain has TRBV6-5 and TRBJ1-2; D remains unclear. This CDR3 is built from 14 residues. The V gene's germline CDR1 is MNHEY and CDR2 SVGAGI. Trimming cost V 6 bases and J 3 bases, with 14 bases left between them. The CDR3 coding sequence is TGTGCCAGCAGCTCCACTGAGGTTTACTATGGCTACACCTTC. This translates into CASSSTEVYYGYTF.

V usage is TRBV27 and J usage is TRBJ1-3; 7 positions match TRBD1. CDR3 length equals 12 residues. Germline loops: CDR1 MNHEY, CDR2 SMNVEV (reference sequence). Trimming at V came to 6 bases and at J to 4 bases, leaving 0 bases not matched to a gene. DNA for the CDR3: TGTGCCAGCAGACAGGGGGGAAACACCATATATTTT. It encodes CASRQGGNTIYF.

The count of this clone is one. The rearrangement joins TRBV6-5 to TRBJ1-2; 7 bases agree with TRBD1. The J segment lost 3 bases and the V segment lost 6 bases, leaving 4 bases of the junction unmatched. Germline V gene lookup returns CDR1 MNHEY and CDR2 SVGAGI. The CDR3 extends over 13 amino acids. The CDR3 region has the DNA TGTGCCAGCAGGCCTACAGGGGACTATGGCTACACCTTC. Translated: CASRPTGDYGYTF.

V usage is TRBV4-1 and J usage is TRBJ1-1, with 8 positions matching TRBD1. This CDR3 has 14 residues. Germline V gene data show CDR1 as MGHRA and CDR2 as YSYEKL. After removal of 5 bases from V and 1 base from J, the junction contained 3 bases not matched to a gene. The CDR3 here is CASSYRGSNTEAFF. In nucleotides, the CDR3 is TGCGCCAGCAGCTACAGGGGGTCGAACACTGAAGCTTTCTTT.

The V gene is TRBV27, the J gene TRBJ1-2; D may be TRBD1 (6 bases). There are 16 residues in the CDR3. Germline V gene data show CDR1 as MNHEY and CDR2 as SMNVEV (reference sequence). V was clipped by 3 bases and J by 4 bases, with 18 bases between them. CDR3 sequence (DNA): TGTGCCAGCAGTTTTCGACCTCGGACAGACATCTATGGCTACACCTTC. Amino acids: CASSFRPRTDIYGYTF.

The chain recombines TRBV12-5 with TRBJ2-7, with 9 bases lining up with TRBD2. Per the germline V gene, CDR1 is LGHNT and CDR2 is FRNRAP. The CDR3 is 16 amino acids. Trimming took 1 base from V and 6 from J; bases not matched to a gene: 10. CDR3 in amino acids: CASGLGVGTSLSEQYV. CDR3 DNA: TGTGCTAGTGGTTTGGGAGTGGGGACTAGCTTGAGCGAGCAGTACGTC.

This clone has only a few counts. V usage is TRBV2 and J usage is TRBJ2-1; D is undetermined. The CDR3 consists of 10 residues. The germline CDR1 and CDR2 sequences are SNHLY and FYNNEI. V was shortened by 5 bases and J by 10 bases, with 6 bases between the two germline ends. The CDR3 here is CASSFSEQFF. The CDR3 bases are TGTGCCAGCAGTTTCTCCGAGCAGTTCTTC.

The V gene is TRBV7-2, the J gene TRBJ1-6, with a possible D match to TRBD1 (6 bases). The CDR3 runs to 15 residues. Trimming removed 3 bases from V and 7 bases from J, with 13 bases in between. In germline, CDR1 is SGHTA, CDR2 FQGNSA. CDR3 bases: TGTGCCAGCAGCTTTGTTAGGGGGTCAAATTCACCCCTCCACTTT. Translating gives CASSFVRGSNSPLHF.

The chain is built from TRBV24-1 and TRBJ2-3; no reliable D call. Between the trimmed V and J ends, which lost 5 bases and 2 bases, there was a span of 13 bases. From germline, CDR1 is KGHDR and CDR2 SFDVKD. The CDR3 totals 15 residues. The CDR3 loop reads CATSAGSGYTDTQYF. The DNA for the CDR3 is TGTGCCACCAGTGCCGGCTCAGGTTACACAGATACGCAGTATTTT.

The chain joins TRBV4-1 to TRBJ1-5; D is ambiguous. Germline V lookup: CDR1 MGHRA, CDR2 YSYEKL. The CDR3 extends over 17 amino acids. Trimming left V 3 bases short and J 3 bases short, with 18 bases between. The CDR3 DNA is TGCGCCAGCAGCCACCGAATGGGAGAAGGCTTCAATCAGCCCCAGCATTTT. Protein product: CASSHRMGEGFNQPQHF.

The genes are TRBV3-1 (or the pseudogene TRBV3-2) and TRBJ1-6, with TRBD1 identical over 7 bases. Trimming at V came to 0 bases and at J to 12 bases, leaving 14 bases not matched to a gene. The CDR3 covers 17 residues. Per the germline V gene, CDR1 is LGHDT and CDR2 is YNNKEL (reference sequence). In nucleotides, the CDR3 is TGTGCCAGCAGCCAAGACTTTATCCGGGACAGATTTCAACCCCTCCACTTT. Translating it yields CASSQDFIRDRFQPLHF.

V usage is TRBV5-6 and J usage is TRBJ1-2; D is possibly TRBD1 (5 bases). The CDR3 runs to 13 residues. The germline V gene has CDR1 SGHDT and CDR2 YYEEEE. Trimming took off 4 bases at V and 8 bases at J, with 15 bases between the two ends. This CDR3 reads CASSRGAVQGYTF. The CDR3 region has the DNA TGTGCCAGCAGCCGCGGGGCGGTACAAGGCTACACCTTC.

The rearrangement joins TRBV13 to TRBJ2-5; a weak D match, TRBD1 (5 bases). Germline loops: CDR1 PRHDT, CDR2 FYEKMQ (reference sequence). This CDR3 spans 14 amino acids. Trimming removed 1 base from V and 1 base from J, with 7 bases in between. The CDR3 region is CASSLADSQETQYF. The CDR3 coding sequence is TGTGCCAGCAGCTTAGCAGACAGCCAAGAGACCCAGTACTTC.

This clone was seen more than once but under ten times. This sequence joins TRBV5-6 and TRBJ1-4; D is unclear. Germline assignment: CDR1 SGHDT and CDR2 YYEEEE. The V end was cut by 6 bases, the J end by 5 bases, with 14 bases between. There are 14 residues in the CDR3. As DNA, the CDR3 is TGTGCCAGCACTGCATGGAGGCCGAATGAAAAACTGTTTTTT. Encoded protein: CASTAWRPNEKLFF.

The chain links TRBV7-3 to TRBJ1-1; D is ambiguous. V was trimmed by 2 bases and J by 0 bases, leaving 10 bases between them. In germline, CDR1 is SGHTA, CDR2 FQGTGA. CDR3 length equals 15 residues. This CDR3 reads CASSLDGQVNTEAFF. The CDR3 bases are TGTGCCAGCAGCTTAGACGGTCAGGTGAACACTGAAGCTTTCTTT.

In this sample, this clone turned up a few times. The rearrangement joins TRBV10-1 to TRBJ2-1; 9 bases match TRBD1. V gave up 6 bases and J gave up 8 bases; unmatched junction bases: 11. Germline assignment: CDR1 WNHNN and CDR2 SYGVQD (reference sequence). CDR3 length: 15 amino acids. The CDR3 loop reads CASSYGTGLVDEQFF. DNA of the CDR3: TGCGCCAGCAGCTACGGGACAGGGTTAGTCGATGAGCAGTTCTTC.

The chain uses TRBV28 and TRBJ1-2; 8 positions agree with TRBD1. The CDR3 runs 16 residues. In germline, CDR1 is MDHEN, CDR2 SYDVKM. Losses at the gene ends were 5 bases for V and 8 bases for J; bases not matched to a gene: 16. DNA for the CDR3: TGTGCCAGCAGTGGAGACAGGGGAGGGACTATTGGAGGCTACACCTTC. Translating it yields CASSGDRGGTIGGYTF.

The chain links TRBV7-2 to TRBJ1-5, with D unresolved. The CDR3 is 15 residues long. Germline V gene lookup returns CDR1 SGHTA and CDR2 FQGNSA. V lost 2 bases and J 2 bases, leaving 10 bases between the germline ends. The chain's CDR3 is CASSLYLSRNQPQHF. The CDR3 nucleotides read TGTGCCAGCAGCTTATATCTTTCCCGCAATCAGCCCCAGCATTTT.

This clone was found a few times. V and J are TRBV24-1 and TRBJ2-5, with 8 bases matching TRBD2. The germline CDR1 and CDR2 sequences are KGHDR and SFDVKD. CDR3 length: 15 amino acids. V lost 5 bases, J lost 4 bases, and 8 bases stayed unmatched. The CDR3 DNA reads as TGTGCCACCAGTGTACCCGGGGGGGCAGGAGAGACCCAGTACTTC. Its protein product is CATSVPGGAGETQYF.

This chain connects TRBV5-4 to TRBJ1-1; maybe TRBD1 (6 bases). The CDR3 covers 16 residues. Looked up from germline, CDR1 is SGHNT and CDR2 is YYREEE (reference sequence). Trimming pared 4 bases from V and 1 base from J, leaving 17 bases between. CDR3 loop: CASSPMAGVGNTEAFF. In nucleotides, the CDR3 is TGTGCCAGCAGCCCAATGGCAGGGGTTGGGAACACTGAAGCTTTCTTT.

The chain has TRBV18 and TRBJ1-6, with D hard to call. The CDR3 is 14 residues long. Trimming stripped 3 bases from V and 5 bases from J, with 8 bases between. Germline V CDR1 and CDR2: KGHSH, LQKENI. DNA for the CDR3: TGTGCCAGCTCACCGGTAGATAATAATTCACCCCTCCACTTT. The encoded protein is CASSPVDNNSPLHF.